This TCR beta chain was sequenced in a study of vaccination effects on CD4 cells after COVID-19 (dated by TCRdb to the early 2020s). Looking at the study overall: Two doses of either the BNT162b2 or the mRNA-1273 mRNA SARS-CoV-2 vaccine were administered to participants. Cultures from other donors in the study were sequenced with the Oncomine TCR Beta short-read assay on an Illumina iSeq 100. The full study included over 8 COVID-19 convalescent patients and several SARS-CoV-2-naive healthy vaccine recipients. Pre-vaccine samples were collected from a couple of convalescent patients 16 days and one week before the first dose, corresponding to 142 and 148 days after COVID-19 diagnosis. SARS-CoV-2 spike-specific CD4+ TCR repertoires from before and after mRNA vaccination were compared in COVID-19 convalescent patients and in infection-naive vaccine recipients.

Libraries came from the immunoSEQ multiplex PCR assay. DNA from the cultured, isolated CD4+ T cells was subjected to TCR beta CDR3 sequencing. The authors' pipeline ran thus. The analysis removed non-productive TCR sequences, trimmed reads to the CDR3 region, and retained only CDR3s that were 7 or more amino acids long. Antigen-specific clonotypes were identified using the MANAFEST web app by comparison of expansion in peptide wells against reference cultures. For clones to be considered positive, expansion at FDR<0.05 versus reference and all other wells, an odds ratio above 5, and a frequency above 0.1% in two replicate wells were required. Cross-reactive clonotypes were defined as significantly expanded in SARS-CoV-2 spike wells and in at least one common cold coronavirus spike condition. CDR3 similarity was assessed by Levenshtein distance using the stringdist R package, and unrooted trees were constructed with ape in R 3.6.1. TCRdb took this table from immuneACCESS and kept in-frame rearrangements with V and J called. Such tables lack part of the clones; where checked against another copy, unresolved V genes explain under half of the gap, and the rest is unexplained. V, J and clone size were drawn from that table, and D and trimming were deduced from the DNA. Present in this sample are 30,000 to 35,000 clones, approximately 70% of which were seen just once. The ten largest clones take up around 30% of the sample.

The CDR3, from cysteine to phenylalanine, totals 15 residues. CDR3 DNA is the only sequence kept; it has 45 bases, read in frame from the first base. CDR1 is given as SGHTA and CDR2 as FQGTGA, both from the germline V gene. Trimming takes 5 bases off V and 4 bases off J; junction bases not matched to a gene: 7. As concerns this clone: Its antigen is not yet known. The input lacks base qualities; no much larger clone sits a single base away.

The ViraFEST assay stimulated PBMC with viral peptide pools and then used TCR sequencing to identify antigen-specific CD4+ T cell clonotypes by expansion. After around ten days of culture, CD4+ T cells were isolated with the EasySep CD4+ T cell isolation kit. PCR-confirmed SARS-CoV-2 infection had occurred in convalescent patients between March and December 2020, before the Alpha, Beta and Delta variants emerged in the United States. Two million PBMC per well were cultured with roughly 10 ug/ml peptides in IMDM containing around 5% human AB serum, roughly 10 IU/ml IL-2 and gentamicin. Half of the culture medium was replaced with fresh IL-2-containing medium on days 3 and 7. Unless otherwise noted, each peptide stimulation condition was cultured in triplicate wells. Using Ficoll-Paque Plus gradient centrifugation, PBMC were separated from whole blood and then either used fresh or cryopreserved at -140C. Genomic DNA was extracted from cultured CD4+ T cells with the QIAamp micro DNA kit.

The research as a whole found: Among convalescent patients, the spike-reactive repertoire after vaccination was made up mainly of new vaccine-induced clones that were largely distinct from the clones induced by infection. At late post-vaccination timepoints, both infection-induced and vaccine-induced clones showed marked clonal contraction, consistent with waning T cell responses. Limitations of the study were the small number of convalescent patients and the absence of early post-infection timepoints.

This chain is built from TRBV7-3 and TRBJ2-3, and TRBD2 matches 9 of the central bases. This sequence originates from a human donor who had a prior SARS-CoV-2 infection. Sample: CD4+ T cells from PBMCs cultured with a peptide pool, taken before COVID-19 vaccination. The CDR3 protein sequence reads: CASSRTGLAADTQYF. The bases read TGTGCCAGCAGCCGAACGGGACTAGCAGCAGATACGCAGTATTTT.